These 20 T cell receptor beta chains originate from one sample sequenced in a study of monozygotic twins with cystic fibrosis. TCRdb keeps only in-frame clones here, not all; method: immunoSEQ multiplex PCR. The table lists about 20,000 clones, around 96% of them singletons, with around 0.61% in the top ten. Sample: blood. Receptors originate from a girl aged 2-10 years with cystic fibrosis.

This rearrangement joins TRBV11-3 to TRBJ2-7, with D possibly matching TRBD2 (6 bases). The germline V gene encodes CDR1 SGHNT and CDR2 YENEEA. This CDR3 has 15 residues. V was cut by 5 bases and J by 3 bases, with 17 bases left in between. CDR3 nucleotide sequence: TGTGCCAGCAGCCCGCTCTCTCGGGGGTTCTACGAGCAGTACTTC. It encodes CASSPLSRGFYEQYF.

This rearrangement joins TRBV9 to TRBJ1-2, with TRBD1 identical over 10 bases. The ends lost 4 bases at V and 5 bases at J; junction bases unmatched: 11. Germline CDR1 is SGDLS and CDR2 is YYNGEE. CDR3 length: 16 residues. Here the CDR3 reads CASSSHRGQGGYGYTF. In DNA, the CDR3 is TGTGCCAGCAGCTCCCACCGAGGACAGGGGGGATATGGCTACACCTTC.

The V call is TRBV7-8, the J call TRBJ2-3, with 12 bases fitting TRBD2. CDR3 length equals 19 residues. Germline lookup yields CDR1 SGHVS and CDR2 FQNEAQ. The junction had 15 bases not matched to a gene; V was cut back by 5 bases and J by 3 bases. This chain's CDR3 is CASSARLAGVQSITDTQYF. CDR3 coding DNA: TGTGCCAGCAGCGCCCGACTAGCGGGGGTCCAATCCATAACAGATACGCAGTATTTT.

The chain carries TRBV28 and TRBJ1-3, with D maybe TRBD1 (6 bases). The ends were cut back, 5 bases at V and 0 bases at J, with 11 bases in the middle. Germline CDR1 is MDHEN and CDR2 is SYDVKM. This CDR3 region has 15 residues. The CDR3 region is CASSPSDSSGNTIYF. CDR3 nucleotide sequence: TGTGCCAGCAGTCCTTCGGACAGCTCTGGAAACACCATATATTTT. The variable domain in full, with the rest retrieved from reference TRBV28 and TRBJ1-3, is DVKVTQSSRYLVKRTGEKVFLECVQDMDHENMFWYRQDPGLGLRLIYFSYDVKMKEKGDIPEGYSVSREKKERFSLILESASTNQTSMYLCASSPSDSSGNTIYFGEGSWLTVV.

The genes are TRBV20-1 and TRBJ1-2; D call uncertain. Per germline, CDR1 DFQATT and CDR2 SNEGSKA (reference sequence). The CDR3 consists of 8 residues. The V end lost 5 bases, the J end lost 7 bases, and 2 bases lay between the germline ends. The chain's CDR3 is CSAAGYTF. The CDR3 nucleotides are TGCAGTGCTGCTGGCTACACCTTC.

The genes are TRBV5-6 and TRBJ1-6; D is possibly TRBD1 (6 bases). Trimming cost V 1 base and J 9 bases, with 26 bases left between them. This CDR3 comprises 19 residues. Germline V lookup: CDR1 SGHDT, CDR2 YYEEEE. The CDR3 nucleotides read TGTGCCAGCAGCTTGTCTACCTCTAGAGGGACAACGGCCGGTTCACCCCTCCACTTT. Amino acids: CASSLSTSRGTTAGSPLHF. Using reference TRBV5-6 and TRBJ1-6 for the parts outside the CDR3, the full variable domain is DAGVTQSPTHLIKTRGQQVTLRCSPKSGHDTVSWYQQALGQGPQFIFQYYEEEERQRGNFPDRFSGHQFPNYSSELNVNALLLGDSALYLCASSLSTSRGTTAGSPLHFGNGTRLTVT.

The CDR3 is CAIKGQMNTEAFF. In DNA, the CDR3 is TGTGCCATCAAGGGACAGATGAACACTGAAGCTTTCTTT. The chain employs TRBV10-3 and TRBJ1-1; 7 nucleotides agree with TRBD1. CDR1 is ENHRY, CDR2 SYGVKD, per germline. The CDR3 consists of 13 residues. The V gene end was trimmed by 7 bases and the J gene end by 0 bases; junction bases not matched to a gene: 2.

The rearrangement joins TRBV9 to TRBJ2-5; the D gene is possibly TRBD1 (6 bases). This CDR3 spans 16 amino acids. Trimming left V 2 bases short and J 1 base short, with 15 bases between. Germline lookup yields CDR1 SGDLS and CDR2 YYNGEE. The CDR3, as DNA: TGTGCCAGCAGCGTGGCCGGGACACTACCCCAAGAGACCCAGTACTTC. Protein sequence: CASSVAGTLPQETQYF.

V and J are TRBV2 and TRBJ2-7, with D maybe TRBD2 (7 bases). V lost 7 bases to trimming and J lost 0 bases, with 19 bases between them. Per germline, CDR1 SNHLY and CDR2 FYNNEI. The CDR3 contains 16 residues. The CDR3 DNA is TGTGCCAGCATGTTCCTTAGGGGGGGGGCCTCCTACGAGCAGTACTTC. Protein sequence: CASMFLRGGASYEQYF.

The V gene is TRBV11-2, the J gene TRBJ1-3; D is unclear. Germline V gene lookup returns CDR1 SGHAT and CDR2 FQNNGV. Trimming cost V 7 bases and J 0 bases, with 13 bases left between them. CDR3 size: 15 residues. The CDR3 region has the DNA TGTGCCAGCACTTCGGGCCTCCACTCTGGAAACACCATATATTTT. It encodes CASTSGLHSGNTIYF.

The genes are TRBV4-3 and TRBJ1-1, with D possibly matching TRBD1 (6 bases). This CDR3 spans 14 amino acids. CDR1 is LGHNA, CDR2 YSLEER, per germline. V shed 1 base and J shed 4 bases, with 10 bases lying between them. The CDR3 DNA sequence: TGCGCCAGCAGCCAAGTCCAACAGGGCACTGAAGCTTTCTTT. It encodes CASSQVQQGTEAFF.

The genes are TRBV29-1 and TRBJ1-1; D perhaps matches TRBD1 (5 bases). The CDR3 has 14 residues. CDR1 is SQVTM, CDR2 ANQGSEA, per germline. The V gene lost 6 bases and the J gene lost 0 bases, with 14 bases spanning the gap. Written as DNA, the CDR3 is TGCAGCGTCGAAACACAGGCTCTGAACACTGAAGCTTTCTTT. Amino acids: CSVETQALNTEAFF.

The rearrangement uses TRBV25-1 and TRBJ1-6, with TRBD1 as a possible D gene (5 bases). V lost 9 bases, J lost 7 bases, and 22 bases lay in between. This CDR3 comprises 16 residues. CDR1 and CDR2 from the germline V gene are MGHDK and SYGVNS. CDR3 amino acids: CARQMAPGTLNSPLHF. Here the CDR3 DNA reads TGTGCCAGACAGATGGCCCCCGGGACTTTAAATTCACCCCTCCACTTT.

The genes are TRBV28 and TRBJ1-4; tentative D call: TRBD1 (6 bases). The CDR3 totals 14 residues. The germline CDR1 and CDR2 sequences are MDHEN and SYDVKM. V gave up 4 bases and J gave up 3 bases, with 9 bases separating them. DNA of the CDR3: TGTGCCAGCAGTTCAGGGGCATCTAATGAAAAACTGTTTTTT. It specifies CASSSGASNEKLFF.

Written as DNA, the CDR3 is TGTGCCAGCAGCCCAGGGACCGGGGCTTATGGCTACACCTTC. It encodes CASSPGTGAYGYTF. The rearrangement uses TRBV7-9 and TRBJ1-2; TRBD1 might be the D (5 bases). This CDR3 comprises 14 residues. Deletions cut 5 bases from V and 5 bases from J, with 15 bases between. Germline values: CDR1 SEHNR, CDR2 FQNEAQ (reference sequence).

The genes are TRBV6-5 and TRBJ1-6; possibly TRBD1 for D (6 bases). The CDR3 sequence is 15 residues long. Germline loops: CDR1 MNHEY, CDR2 SVGAGI. Trimming took off 6 bases at V and 7 bases at J, with 16 bases between the two ends. DNA of the CDR3: TGTGCCAGCAGGGACACAGGGAAGCGAAATTCACCCCTCCACTTT. As protein: CASRDTGKRNSPLHF.

The V gene is TRBV18, the J gene TRBJ1-1; a weak D match, TRBD1 (5 bases). This CDR3 is 15 amino acids long. Looked up from germline, CDR1 is KGHSH and CDR2 is LQKENI. The ends were cut back, 6 bases at V and 11 bases at J, with 25 bases in the middle. CDR3 nucleotides: TGTGCCAGCTCGGCTGGGGGGACTAACACCGTTGAGGCTTTCTTT. Its translation is CASSAGGTNTVEAFF.

The CDR3 DNA reads as TGTGCCAGCAGTGAATGGGCTAACTACGAGCAGTACTTC. This gives the protein CASSEWANYEQYF. The rearrangement uses TRBV2 and TRBJ2-7; D gene uncertain. The ends were cut back, 2 bases at V and 3 bases at J, with 8 bases in the middle. CDR3 length equals 13 residues. CDR1 is SNHLY and CDR2 is FYNNEI in the germline V gene.

The V and J genes are TRBV7-8 and TRBJ1-1; D is ambiguous. This CDR3 spans 15 amino acids. The V gene lost 0 bases and the J gene lost 3 bases, with 11 bases spanning the gap. Per germline, CDR1 SGHVS and CDR2 FQNEAQ. CDR3 DNA sequence: TGTGCCAGCAGCTTAGCCCCTGTGCGGGACACTGAAGCTTTCTTT. Protein sequence: CASSLAPVRDTEAFF.

The rearrangement uses TRBV19 and TRBJ1-3; D is perhaps TRBD1 (6 bases). V was trimmed by 5 bases and J by 0 bases, leaving 8 bases between them. Germline V gene data show CDR1 as LNHDA and CDR2 as SQIVND (reference sequence). The CDR3 spans 14 residues. The CDR3 sequence: CASSPQGSGNTIYF. The CDR3 nucleotides read TGTGCCAGTAGTCCACAGGGCTCTGGAAACACCATATATTTT.